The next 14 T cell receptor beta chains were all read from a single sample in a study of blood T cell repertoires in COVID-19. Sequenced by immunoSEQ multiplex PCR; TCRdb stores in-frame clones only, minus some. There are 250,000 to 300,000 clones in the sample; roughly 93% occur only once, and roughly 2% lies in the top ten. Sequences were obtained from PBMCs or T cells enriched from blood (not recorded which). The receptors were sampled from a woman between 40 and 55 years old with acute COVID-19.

The CDR3 nucleotides read TGTGCCAGCAGCTATAAGATACAGGGCACTGAAGCTTTCTTT. Protein: CASSYKIQGTEAFF. The chain combines TRBV7-2 with TRBJ1-1, with D possibly being TRBD1 (6 bases). This CDR3 comprises 14 residues. V was pared by 4 bases and J by 4 bases, with 13 bases between. Germline CDR1 SGHTA, CDR2 FQGNSA.

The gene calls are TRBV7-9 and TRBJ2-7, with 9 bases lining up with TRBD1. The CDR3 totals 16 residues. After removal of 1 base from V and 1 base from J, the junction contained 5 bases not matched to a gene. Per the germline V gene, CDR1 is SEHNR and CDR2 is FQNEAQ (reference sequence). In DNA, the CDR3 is TGTGCCAGCAGCTTAGTGGGACAGGGCCGATCCTACGAGCAGTACTTC. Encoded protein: CASSLVGQGRSYEQYF.

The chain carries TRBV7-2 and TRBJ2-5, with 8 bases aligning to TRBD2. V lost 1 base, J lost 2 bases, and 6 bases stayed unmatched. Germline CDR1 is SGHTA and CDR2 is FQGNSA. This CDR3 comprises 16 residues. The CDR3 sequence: CASSLVASGGQETQYF. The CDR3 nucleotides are TGTGCCAGCAGCTTAGTGGCGTCGGGGGGGCAAGAGACCCAGTACTTC. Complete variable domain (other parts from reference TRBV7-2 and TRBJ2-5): GAGVSQSPSNKVTEKGKDVELRCDPISGHTALYWYRQSLGQGLEFLIYFQGNSAPDKSGLPSDRFSAERTGGSVSTLTIQRTQQEDSAVYLCASSLVASGGQETQYFGPGTRLLVL.

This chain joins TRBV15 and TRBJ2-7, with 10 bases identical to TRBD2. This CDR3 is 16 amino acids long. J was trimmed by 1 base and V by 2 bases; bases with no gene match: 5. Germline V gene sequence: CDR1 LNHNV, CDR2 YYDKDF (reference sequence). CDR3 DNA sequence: TGTGCCACCAGCAGAAAAAATAGCGGGAGGTCCTACGAGCAGTACTTC. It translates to CATSRKNSGRSYEQYF.

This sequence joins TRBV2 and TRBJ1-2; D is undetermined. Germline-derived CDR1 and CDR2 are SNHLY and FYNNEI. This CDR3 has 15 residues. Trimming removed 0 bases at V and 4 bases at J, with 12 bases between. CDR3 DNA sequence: TGTGCCAGCAGTGAAGCGAGTGAGTCGTTCTATGGCTACACCTTC. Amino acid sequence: CASSEASESFYGYTF.

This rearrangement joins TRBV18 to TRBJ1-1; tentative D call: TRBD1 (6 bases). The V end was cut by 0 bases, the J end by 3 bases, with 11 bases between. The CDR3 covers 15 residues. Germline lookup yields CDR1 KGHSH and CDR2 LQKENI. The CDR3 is CASSPPTTGYTEAFF. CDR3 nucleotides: TGTGCCAGCTCACCACCCACTACAGGGTACACTGAAGCTTTCTTT.

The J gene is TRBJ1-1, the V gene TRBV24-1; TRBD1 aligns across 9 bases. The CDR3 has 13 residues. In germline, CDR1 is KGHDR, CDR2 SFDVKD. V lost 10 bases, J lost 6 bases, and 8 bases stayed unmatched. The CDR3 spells CATRGTGSAEAFF. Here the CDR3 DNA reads TGTGCCACGCGCGGGACAGGGAGTGCTGAAGCTTTCTTT.

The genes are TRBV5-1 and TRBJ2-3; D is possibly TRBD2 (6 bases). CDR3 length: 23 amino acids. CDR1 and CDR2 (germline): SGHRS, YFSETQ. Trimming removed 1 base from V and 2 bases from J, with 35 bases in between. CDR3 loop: CASSLQKANRDPGRAASTDTQYF. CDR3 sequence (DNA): TGCGCCAGCAGCTTGCAGAAGGCGAACCGAGACCCCGGGAGAGCCGCCTCCACAGATACGCAGTATTTT.

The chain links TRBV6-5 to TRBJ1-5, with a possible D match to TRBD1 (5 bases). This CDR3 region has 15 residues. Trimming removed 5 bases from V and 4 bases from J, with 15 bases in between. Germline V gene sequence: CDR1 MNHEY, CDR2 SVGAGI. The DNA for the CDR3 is TGTGCCAGCAGTATCCGGGAGGCAGGGAATCAGCCCCAGCATTTT. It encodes CASSIREAGNQPQHF.

The CDR3 here is CASSLAASGGQETQYF. The CDR3 region has the DNA TGCGCCAGCAGCTTGGCCGCTAGCGGGGGACAAGAGACCCAGTACTTC. The chain is built from TRBV5-1 and TRBJ2-5; TRBD2 matches at 10 bases. Germline lookup yields CDR1 SGHRS and CDR2 YFSETQ. After removal of 0 bases from V and 2 bases from J, the junction contained 4 bases not matched to a gene. The CDR3 has 16 residues.

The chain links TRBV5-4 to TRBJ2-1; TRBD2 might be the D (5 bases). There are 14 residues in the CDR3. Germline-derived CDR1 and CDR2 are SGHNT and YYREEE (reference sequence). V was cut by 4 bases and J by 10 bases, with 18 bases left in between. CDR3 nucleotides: TGTGCCAGCAGCCGAGAACGCACTGGCGGGGAGCAGTTCTTC. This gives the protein CASSRERTGGEQFF.

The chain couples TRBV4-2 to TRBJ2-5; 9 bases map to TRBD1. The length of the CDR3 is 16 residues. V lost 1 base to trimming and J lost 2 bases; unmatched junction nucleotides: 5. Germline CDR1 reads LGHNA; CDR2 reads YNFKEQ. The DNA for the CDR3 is TGTGCCAGCAGCCAAGTCTCGACAGGGGGGCAAGAGACCCAGTACTTC. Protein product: CASSQVSTGGQETQYF.

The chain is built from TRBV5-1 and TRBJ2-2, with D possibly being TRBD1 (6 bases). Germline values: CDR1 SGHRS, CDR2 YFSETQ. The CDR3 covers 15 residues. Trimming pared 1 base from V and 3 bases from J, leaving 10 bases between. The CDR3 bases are TGCGCCAGCAGCTTGTATGCAGGGGACACCGGGGAGCTGTTTTTT. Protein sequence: CASSLYAGDTGELFF.

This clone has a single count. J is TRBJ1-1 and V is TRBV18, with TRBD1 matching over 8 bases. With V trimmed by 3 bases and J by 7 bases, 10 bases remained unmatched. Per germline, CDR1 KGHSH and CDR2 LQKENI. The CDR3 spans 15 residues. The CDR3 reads CASSPPGRGQGEAFF. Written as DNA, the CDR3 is TGTGCCAGCTCACCCCCGGGCAGGGGGCAAGGTGAAGCTTTCTTT.